This TCR beta chain comes out of a study of cytomegalovirus exposure and HLA in healthy donors. Notes on the study in general: Some TCR beta chains (roughly 160 of them) were listed as cytomegalovirus-associated. Rarity marked most TCR sequences, yet some public TCRs occurred in many donors.

In regard to this clone: Its antigen is still unknown.

From germline, CDR1 is SGHVS and CDR2 FNYEAQ. This CDR3 has 15 amino acids. The V segment lost 5 bases and the J segment 5 bases; nucleotides outside the gene matches: 6. The table came from immunoSEQ multiplex PCR; TCRdb's copy has only in-frame clones and leaves some out. The sample has 150,000 to 200,000 clones; about 80% are singletons. The genes are TRBV7-6 and TRBJ2-2, with 9 bases aligning to TRBD2. The TCR sequence derives from a woman under 30 in good health and CMV-seropositive. Sample: PBMCs. Written as DNA, the CDR3 is TGTGCCAGCAGCCCTGGGACTAGCTCGACCGGGGAGCTGTTTTTT. Translated: CASSPGTSSTGELFF.